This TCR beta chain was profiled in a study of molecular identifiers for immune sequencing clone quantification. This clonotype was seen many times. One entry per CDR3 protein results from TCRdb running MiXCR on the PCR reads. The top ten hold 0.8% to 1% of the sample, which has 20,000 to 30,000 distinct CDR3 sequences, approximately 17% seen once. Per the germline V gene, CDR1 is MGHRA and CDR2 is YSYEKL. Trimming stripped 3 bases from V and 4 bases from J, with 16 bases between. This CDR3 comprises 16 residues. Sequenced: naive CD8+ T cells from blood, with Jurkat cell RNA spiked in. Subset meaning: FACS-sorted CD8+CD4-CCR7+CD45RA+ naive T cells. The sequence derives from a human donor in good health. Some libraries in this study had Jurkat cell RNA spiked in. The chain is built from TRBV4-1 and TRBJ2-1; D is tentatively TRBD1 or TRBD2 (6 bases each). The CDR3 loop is CASSHDMGGWYNEQFF. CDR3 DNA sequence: TGCGCCAGCAGCCATGACATGGGGGGCTGGTACAATGAGCAGTTCTTC.